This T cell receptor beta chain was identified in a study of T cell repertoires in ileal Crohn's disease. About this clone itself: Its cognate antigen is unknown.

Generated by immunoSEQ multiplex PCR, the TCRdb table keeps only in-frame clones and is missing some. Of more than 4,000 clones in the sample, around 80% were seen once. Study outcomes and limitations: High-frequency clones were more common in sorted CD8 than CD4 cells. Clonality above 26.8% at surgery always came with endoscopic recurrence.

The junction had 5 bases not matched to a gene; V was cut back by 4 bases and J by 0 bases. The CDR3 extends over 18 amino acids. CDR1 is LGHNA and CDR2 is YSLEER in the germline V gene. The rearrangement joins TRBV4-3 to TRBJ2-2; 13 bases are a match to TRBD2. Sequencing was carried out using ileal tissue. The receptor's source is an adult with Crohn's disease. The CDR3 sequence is CASSPKLAGGTNTGELFF. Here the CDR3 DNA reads TGCGCCAGCAGCCCGAAACTAGCGGGAGGGACGAACACCGGGGAGCTGTTTTTT.